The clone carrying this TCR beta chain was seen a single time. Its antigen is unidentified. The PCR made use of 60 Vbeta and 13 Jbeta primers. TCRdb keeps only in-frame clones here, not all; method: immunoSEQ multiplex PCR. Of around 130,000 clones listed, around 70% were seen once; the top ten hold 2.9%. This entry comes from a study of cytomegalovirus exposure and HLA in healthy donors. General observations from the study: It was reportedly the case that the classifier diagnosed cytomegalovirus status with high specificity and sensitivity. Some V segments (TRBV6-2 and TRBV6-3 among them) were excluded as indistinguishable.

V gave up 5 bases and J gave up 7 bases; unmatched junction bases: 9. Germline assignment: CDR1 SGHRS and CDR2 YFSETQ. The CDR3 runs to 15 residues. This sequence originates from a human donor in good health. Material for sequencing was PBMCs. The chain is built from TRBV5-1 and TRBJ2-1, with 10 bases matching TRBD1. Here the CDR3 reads CASRPTGGAGNEQFF. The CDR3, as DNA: TGCGCCAGCAGGCCGACAGGGGGCGCGGGAAATGAGCAGTTCTTC.